A single T cell receptor (beta chain) is shown here with its context. This sample is part of a study of blood T cell repertoires in COVID-19. Study in general: Symptom resolution, clearance, or two negative PCRs marked donors in Cohort 3 as recovered.

CDR3 length: 14 amino acids. V was clipped by 6 bases and J by 4 bases; unmatched bases: 4. Germline V CDR1 and CDR2: LNHDA, SQIVND (reference sequence). Sequenced by immunoSEQ multiplex PCR; TCRdb stores in-frame clones only, minus some. The sample yields approximately 190,000 clones, around 86% seen once. The specimen was PBMCs or T cells enriched from blood (not recorded which). This TCR came from a woman aged 40 to 50 in a cohort exposed to, infected with or recovered from COVID-19 (not recorded which). The rearrangement links TRBV19 to TRBJ1-3; 9 nucleotides align to TRBD1. CDR3 DNA: TGTGCCAGTAGACAACAGGGGGCGGGAAACACCATATATTTT. Its translation: CASRQQGAGNTIYF.